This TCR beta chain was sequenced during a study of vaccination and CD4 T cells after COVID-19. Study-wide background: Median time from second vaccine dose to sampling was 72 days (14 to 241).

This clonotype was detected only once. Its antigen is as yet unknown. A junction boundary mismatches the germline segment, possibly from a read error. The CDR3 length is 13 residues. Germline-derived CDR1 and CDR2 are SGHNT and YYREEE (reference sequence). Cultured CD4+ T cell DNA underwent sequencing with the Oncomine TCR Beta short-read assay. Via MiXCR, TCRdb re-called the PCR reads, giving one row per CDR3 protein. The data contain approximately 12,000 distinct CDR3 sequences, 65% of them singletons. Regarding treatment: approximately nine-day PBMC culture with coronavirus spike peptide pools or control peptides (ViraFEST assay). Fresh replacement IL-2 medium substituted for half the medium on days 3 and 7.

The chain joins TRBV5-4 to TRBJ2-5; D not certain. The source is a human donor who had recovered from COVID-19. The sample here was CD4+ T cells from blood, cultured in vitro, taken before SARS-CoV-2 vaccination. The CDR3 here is CASRVFSQEAQYF. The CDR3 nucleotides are TGTGCCAGCCGAGTTTTTTCCCAAGAGGCCCAGTACTTC.